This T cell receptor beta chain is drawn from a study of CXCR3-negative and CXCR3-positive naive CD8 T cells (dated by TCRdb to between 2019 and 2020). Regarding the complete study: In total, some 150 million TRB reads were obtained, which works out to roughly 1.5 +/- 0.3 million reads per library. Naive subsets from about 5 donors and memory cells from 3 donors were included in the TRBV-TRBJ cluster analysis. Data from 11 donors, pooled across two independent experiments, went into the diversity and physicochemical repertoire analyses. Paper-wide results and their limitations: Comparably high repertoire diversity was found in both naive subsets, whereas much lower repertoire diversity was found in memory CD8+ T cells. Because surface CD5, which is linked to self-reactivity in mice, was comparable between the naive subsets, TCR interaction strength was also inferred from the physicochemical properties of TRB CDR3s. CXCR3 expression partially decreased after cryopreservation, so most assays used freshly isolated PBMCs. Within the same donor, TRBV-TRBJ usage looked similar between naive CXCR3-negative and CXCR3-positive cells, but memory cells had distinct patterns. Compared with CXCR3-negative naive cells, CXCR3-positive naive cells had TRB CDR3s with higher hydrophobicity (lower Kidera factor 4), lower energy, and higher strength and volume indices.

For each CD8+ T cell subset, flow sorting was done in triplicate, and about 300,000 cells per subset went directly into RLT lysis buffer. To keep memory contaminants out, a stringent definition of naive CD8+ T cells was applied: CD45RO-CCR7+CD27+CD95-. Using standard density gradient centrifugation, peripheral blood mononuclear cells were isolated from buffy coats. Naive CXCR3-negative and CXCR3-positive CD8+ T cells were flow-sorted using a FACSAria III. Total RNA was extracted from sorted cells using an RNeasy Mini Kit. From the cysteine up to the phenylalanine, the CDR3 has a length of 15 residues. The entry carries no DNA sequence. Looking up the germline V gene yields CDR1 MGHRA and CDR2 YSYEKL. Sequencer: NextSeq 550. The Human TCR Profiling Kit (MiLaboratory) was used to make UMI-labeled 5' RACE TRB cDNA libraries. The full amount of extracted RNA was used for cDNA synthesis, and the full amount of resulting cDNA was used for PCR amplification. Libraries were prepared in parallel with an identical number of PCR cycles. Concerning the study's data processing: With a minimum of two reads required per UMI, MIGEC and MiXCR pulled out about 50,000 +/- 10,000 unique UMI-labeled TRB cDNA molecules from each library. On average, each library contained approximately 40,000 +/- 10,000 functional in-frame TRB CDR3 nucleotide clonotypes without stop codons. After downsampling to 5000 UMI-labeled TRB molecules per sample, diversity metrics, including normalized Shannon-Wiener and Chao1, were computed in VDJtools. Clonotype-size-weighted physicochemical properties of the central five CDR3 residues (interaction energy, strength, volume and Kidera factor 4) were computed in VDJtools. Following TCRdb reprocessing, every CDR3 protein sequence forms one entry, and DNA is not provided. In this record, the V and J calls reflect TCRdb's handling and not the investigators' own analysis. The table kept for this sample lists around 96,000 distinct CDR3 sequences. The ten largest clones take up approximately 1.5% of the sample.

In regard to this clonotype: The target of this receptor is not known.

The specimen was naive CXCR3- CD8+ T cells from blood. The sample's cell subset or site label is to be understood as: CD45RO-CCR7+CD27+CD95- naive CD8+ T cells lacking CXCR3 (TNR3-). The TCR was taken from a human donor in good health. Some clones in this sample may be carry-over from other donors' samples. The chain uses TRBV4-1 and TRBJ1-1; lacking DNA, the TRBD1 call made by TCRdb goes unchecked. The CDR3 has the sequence CASSQDQTGWTEAFF.